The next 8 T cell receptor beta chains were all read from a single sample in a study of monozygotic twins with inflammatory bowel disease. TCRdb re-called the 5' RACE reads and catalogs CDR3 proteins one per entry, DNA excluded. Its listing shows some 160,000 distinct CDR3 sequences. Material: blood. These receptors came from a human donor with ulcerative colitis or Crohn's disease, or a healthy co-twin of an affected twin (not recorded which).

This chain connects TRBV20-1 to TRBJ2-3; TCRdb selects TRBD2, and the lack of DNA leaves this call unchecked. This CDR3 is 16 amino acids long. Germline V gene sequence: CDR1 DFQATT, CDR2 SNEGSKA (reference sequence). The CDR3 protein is CSATGRLAGRTDTQYF.

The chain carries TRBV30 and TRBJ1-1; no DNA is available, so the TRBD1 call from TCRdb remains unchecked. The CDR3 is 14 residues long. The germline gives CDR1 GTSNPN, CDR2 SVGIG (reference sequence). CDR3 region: CAWYPGRINTEAFF.

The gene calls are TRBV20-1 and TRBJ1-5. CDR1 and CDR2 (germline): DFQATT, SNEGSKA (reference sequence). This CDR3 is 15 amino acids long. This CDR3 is CSAREGLYSNQPQHF.

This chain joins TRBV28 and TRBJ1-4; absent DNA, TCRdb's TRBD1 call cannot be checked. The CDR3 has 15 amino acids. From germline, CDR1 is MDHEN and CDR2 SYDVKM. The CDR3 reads CASSLPWQSDEKLFF.

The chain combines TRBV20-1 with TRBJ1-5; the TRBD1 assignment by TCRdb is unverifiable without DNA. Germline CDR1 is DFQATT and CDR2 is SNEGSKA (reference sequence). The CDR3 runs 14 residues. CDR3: CSGTTSTVNQPQHF.

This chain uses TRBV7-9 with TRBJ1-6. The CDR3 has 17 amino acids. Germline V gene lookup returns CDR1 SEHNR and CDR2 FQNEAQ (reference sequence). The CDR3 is CASSLAIGEGIGSPLHF.

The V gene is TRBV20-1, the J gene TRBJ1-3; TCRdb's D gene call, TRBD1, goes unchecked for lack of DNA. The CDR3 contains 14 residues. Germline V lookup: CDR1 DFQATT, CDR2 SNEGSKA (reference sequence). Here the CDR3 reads CSAPVTPTGNTIYF.

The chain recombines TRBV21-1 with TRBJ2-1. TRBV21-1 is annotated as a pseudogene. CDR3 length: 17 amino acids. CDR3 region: CASSKVTPGRFYNEQFF.